Reported below is one T cell receptor (beta chain). What it binds is unknown. This sample is part of a study of T cell responses to AZD1222 COVID-19 vaccine. General study results and limits: Increases in Spike-specific TCR breadth and depth were seen after two AZD1222 doses. No day 14 peak samples; only post-peak repertoires were characterized.

Measured with immunoSEQ multiplex PCR; TCRdb has only the in-frame clones, and not every one. Here the sample spans 45,000 to 55,000 clones, under 90% being singletons. There are 14 residues in the CDR3. Germline CDR1 and CDR2: SGHVS and FNYEAQ. Losses at the gene ends were 7 bases for V and 5 bases for J; bases not matched to a gene: 10. Source: peripheral blood, taken on day 0 of AZD1222 vaccination. The source of this sequence is an adult in good health. The V and J genes are TRBV7-6 and TRBJ2-7; 8 nucleotides align to TRBD2. The CDR3 DNA reads as TGTGCCAGCACTCTAGCCAGCGGGGGTAACGAGCAGTACTTC. Protein: CASTLASGGNEQYF.